This TCR beta chain is drawn from a study of blood T cell repertoires in COVID-19. Study-level information: The origin of the acute and convalescent COVID-19 samples was the United States, Italy and Spain.

Germline lookup yields CDR1 MRHNA and CDR2 SNTAGT. V lost 3 bases and J 7 bases, leaving 13 bases between the germline ends. The CDR3 is made up of 15 amino acids. Source study methods: Quantification of nucleated cells was approximated via reference gene primer amplification. Profiled with immunoSEQ multiplex PCR; TCRdb holds only in-frame clones, not every one. V and J calls and clone size are copied from that table; D and trimming were computed from the DNA. The data hold around 700,000 clones, with about nine tenths observed a single time. The chain employs TRBV6-4 and TRBJ1-6; D might be TRBD1 (6 bases). This TCR was sampled from a young woman with acute or convalescent COVID-19. Specimen: peripheral blood. CDR3 in amino acids: CASSEGRTENSPLHF. CDR3 DNA sequence: TGTGCCAGCAGTGAGGGACGGACAGAAAATTCACCCCTCCACTTT.